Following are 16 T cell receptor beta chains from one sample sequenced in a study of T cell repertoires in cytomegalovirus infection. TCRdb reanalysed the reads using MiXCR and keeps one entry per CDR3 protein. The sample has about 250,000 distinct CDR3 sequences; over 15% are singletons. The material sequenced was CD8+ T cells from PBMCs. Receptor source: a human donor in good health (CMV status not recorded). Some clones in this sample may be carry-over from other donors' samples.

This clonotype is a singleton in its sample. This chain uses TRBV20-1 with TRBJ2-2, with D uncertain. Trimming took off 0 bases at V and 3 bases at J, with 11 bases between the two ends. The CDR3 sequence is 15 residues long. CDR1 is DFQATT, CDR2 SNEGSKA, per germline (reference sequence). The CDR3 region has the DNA TGCAGTGCTAGAGATAGTGTCAGCGACACCGGGGAGCTGTTTTTT. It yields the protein CSARDSVSDTGELFF.

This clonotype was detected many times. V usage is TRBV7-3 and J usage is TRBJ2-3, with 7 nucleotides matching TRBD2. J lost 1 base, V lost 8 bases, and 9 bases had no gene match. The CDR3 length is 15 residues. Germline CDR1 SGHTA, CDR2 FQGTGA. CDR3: CASSRESIRTDTQYF. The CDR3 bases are TGTGCCAGCTCGCGGGAGTCGATCCGCACAGATACGCAGTATTTT.

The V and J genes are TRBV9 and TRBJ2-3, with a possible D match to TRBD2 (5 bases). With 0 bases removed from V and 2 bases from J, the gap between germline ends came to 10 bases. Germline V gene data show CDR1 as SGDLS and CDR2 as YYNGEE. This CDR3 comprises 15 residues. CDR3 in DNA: TGTGCCAGCAGCGTAGGGACTCGAGACACAGATACGCAGTATTTT. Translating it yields CASSVGTRDTDTQYF.

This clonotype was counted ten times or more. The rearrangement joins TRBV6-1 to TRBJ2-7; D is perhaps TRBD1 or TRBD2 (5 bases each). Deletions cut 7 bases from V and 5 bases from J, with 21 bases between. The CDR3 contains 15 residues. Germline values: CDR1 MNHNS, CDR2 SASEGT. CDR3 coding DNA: TGTGCCAGCAACCCTGGCGCCAAGGGGACCCACGAGCAGTACTTC. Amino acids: CASNPGAKGTHEQYF.

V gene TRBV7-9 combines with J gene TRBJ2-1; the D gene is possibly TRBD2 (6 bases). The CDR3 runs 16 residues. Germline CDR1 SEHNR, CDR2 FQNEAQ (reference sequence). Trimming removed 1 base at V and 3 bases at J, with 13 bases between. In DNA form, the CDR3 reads TGTGCCAGCAGCTTAGGTAGCGGCCTTATCTACAATGAGCAGTTCTTC. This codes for CASSLGSGLIYNEQFF.

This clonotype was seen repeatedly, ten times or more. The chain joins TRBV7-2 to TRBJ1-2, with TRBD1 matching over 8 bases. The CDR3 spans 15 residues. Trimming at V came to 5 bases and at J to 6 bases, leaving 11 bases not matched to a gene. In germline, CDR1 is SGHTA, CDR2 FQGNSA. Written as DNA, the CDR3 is TGTGCCAGCAGCCCAAGATCAGGGGACAGGAATGGCTACACCTTC. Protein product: CASSPRSGDRNGYTF.

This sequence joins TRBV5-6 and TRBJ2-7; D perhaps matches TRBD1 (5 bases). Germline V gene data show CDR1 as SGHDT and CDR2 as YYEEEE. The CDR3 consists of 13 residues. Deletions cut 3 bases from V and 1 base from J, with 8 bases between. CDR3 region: CASSWGPSYEQYF. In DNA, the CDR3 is TGTGCCAGCAGCTGGGGCCCTTCCTACGAGCAGTACTTC.

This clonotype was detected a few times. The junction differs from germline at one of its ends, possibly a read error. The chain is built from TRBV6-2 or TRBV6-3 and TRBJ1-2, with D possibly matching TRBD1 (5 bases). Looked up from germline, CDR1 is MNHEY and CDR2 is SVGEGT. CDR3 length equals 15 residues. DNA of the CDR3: TGTGCCAGCTCCTCAGCGAGACAGCAGAACTTTGGCTACACCTTC. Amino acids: CASSSARQQNFGYTF.

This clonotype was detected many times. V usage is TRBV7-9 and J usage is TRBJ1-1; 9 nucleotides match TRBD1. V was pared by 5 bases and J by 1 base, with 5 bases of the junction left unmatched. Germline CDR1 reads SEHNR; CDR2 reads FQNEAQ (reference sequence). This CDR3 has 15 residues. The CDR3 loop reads CASSLGQGANTEAFF. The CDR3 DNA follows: TGTGCCAGCAGCCTGGGACAGGGAGCGAACACTGAAGCTTTCTTT. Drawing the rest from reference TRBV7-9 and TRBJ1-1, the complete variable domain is DTGVSQNPRHKITKRGQNVTFRCDPISEHNRLYWYRQTLGQGPEFLTYFQNEAQLEKSRLLSDRFSAERPKGSFSTLEIQRTEQGDSAMYLCASSLGQGANTEAFFGQGTRLTVV.

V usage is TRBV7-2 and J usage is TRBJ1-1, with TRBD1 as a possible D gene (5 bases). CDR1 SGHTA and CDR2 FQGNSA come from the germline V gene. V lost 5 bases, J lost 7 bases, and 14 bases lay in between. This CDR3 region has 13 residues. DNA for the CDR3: TGTGCCAGCAGCCGGGACGAAGGCCGTGAAGCTTTCTTT. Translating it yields CASSRDEGREAFF. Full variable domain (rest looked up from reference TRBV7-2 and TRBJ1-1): GAGVSQSPSNKVTEKGKDVELRCDPISGHTALYWYRQSLGQGLEFLIYFQGNSAPDKSGLPSDRFSAERTGGSVSTLTIQRTQQEDSAVYLCASSRDEGREAFFGQGTRLTVV.

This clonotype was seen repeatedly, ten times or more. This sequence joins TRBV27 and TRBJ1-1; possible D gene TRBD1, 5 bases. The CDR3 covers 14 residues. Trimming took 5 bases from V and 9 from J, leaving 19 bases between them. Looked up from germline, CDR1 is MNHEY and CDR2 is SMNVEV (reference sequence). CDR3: CASSAPGAGGKAFF. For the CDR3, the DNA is TGTGCCAGCAGTGCCCCCGGGGCCGGGGGAAAAGCTTTCTTT.

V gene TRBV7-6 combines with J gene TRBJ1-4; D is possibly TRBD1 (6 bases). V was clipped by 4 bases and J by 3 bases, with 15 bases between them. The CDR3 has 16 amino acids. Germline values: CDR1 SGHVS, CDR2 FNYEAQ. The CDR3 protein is CASSSFPGAPNEKLFF. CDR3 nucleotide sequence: TGTGCCAGCAGCTCGTTCCCAGGGGCTCCTAATGAAAAACTGTTTTTT.

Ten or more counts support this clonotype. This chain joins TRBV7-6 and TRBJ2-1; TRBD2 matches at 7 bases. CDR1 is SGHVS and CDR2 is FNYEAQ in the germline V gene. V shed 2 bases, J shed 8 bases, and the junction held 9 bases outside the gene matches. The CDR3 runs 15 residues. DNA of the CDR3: TGTGCCAGCAGCTTATCCGGGGGGAATGTCGATGAGCAGTTCTTC. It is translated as CASSLSGGNVDEQFF. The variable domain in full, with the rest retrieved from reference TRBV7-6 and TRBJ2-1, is GAGVSQSPRYKVTKRGQDVALRCDPISGHVSLYWYRQALGQGPEFLTYFNYEAQQDKSGLPNDRFSAERPEGSISTLTIQRTEQRDSAMYRCASSLSGGNVDEQFFGPGTRLTVL.

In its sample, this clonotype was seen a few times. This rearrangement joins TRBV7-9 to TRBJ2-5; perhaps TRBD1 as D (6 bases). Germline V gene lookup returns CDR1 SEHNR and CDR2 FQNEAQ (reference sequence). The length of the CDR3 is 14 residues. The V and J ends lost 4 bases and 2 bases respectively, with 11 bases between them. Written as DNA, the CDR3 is TGTGCCAGCAGCTCTTGGACAGATCAAGAGACCCAGTACTTC. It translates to CASSSWTDQETQYF.

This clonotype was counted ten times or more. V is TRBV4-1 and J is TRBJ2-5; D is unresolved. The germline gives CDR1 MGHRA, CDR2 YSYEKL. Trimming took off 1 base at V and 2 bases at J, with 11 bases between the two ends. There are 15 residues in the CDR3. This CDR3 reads CASSQGSDTQETQYF. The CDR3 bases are TGCGCCAGCAGCCAAGGCAGTGACACTCAAGAGACCCAGTACTTC.

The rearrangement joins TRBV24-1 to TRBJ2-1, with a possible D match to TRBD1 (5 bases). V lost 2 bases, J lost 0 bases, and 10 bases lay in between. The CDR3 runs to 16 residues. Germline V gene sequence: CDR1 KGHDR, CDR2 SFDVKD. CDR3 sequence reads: CATSDYGASSYNEQFF. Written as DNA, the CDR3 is TGTGCCACCAGTGATTATGGGGCTAGCTCCTACAATGAGCAGTTCTTC.